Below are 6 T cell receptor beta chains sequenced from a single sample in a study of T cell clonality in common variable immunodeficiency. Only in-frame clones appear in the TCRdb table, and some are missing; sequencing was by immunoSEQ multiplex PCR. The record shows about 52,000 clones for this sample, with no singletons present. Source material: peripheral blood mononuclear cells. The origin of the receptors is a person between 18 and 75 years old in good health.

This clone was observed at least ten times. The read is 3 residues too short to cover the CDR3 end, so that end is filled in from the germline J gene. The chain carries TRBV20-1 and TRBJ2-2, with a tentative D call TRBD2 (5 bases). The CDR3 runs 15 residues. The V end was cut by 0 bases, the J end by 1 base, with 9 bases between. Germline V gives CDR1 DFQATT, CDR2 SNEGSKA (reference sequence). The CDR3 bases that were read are TGCAGTGCTAGAGATTTTGCGGGGAACACCGGGGAG. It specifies CSARDFAGNTGE. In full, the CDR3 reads CSARDFAGNTGELFF.

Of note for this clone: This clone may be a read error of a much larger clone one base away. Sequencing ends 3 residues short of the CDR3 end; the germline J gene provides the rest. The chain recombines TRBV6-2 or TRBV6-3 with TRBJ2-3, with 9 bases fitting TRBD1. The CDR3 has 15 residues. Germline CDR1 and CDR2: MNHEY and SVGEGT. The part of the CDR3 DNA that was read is TGTGCCAGCAGTTACTATACAGGGGGCAATCAGCCG. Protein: CASSYYTGGNQP. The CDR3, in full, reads CASSYYTGGNQPQYF.

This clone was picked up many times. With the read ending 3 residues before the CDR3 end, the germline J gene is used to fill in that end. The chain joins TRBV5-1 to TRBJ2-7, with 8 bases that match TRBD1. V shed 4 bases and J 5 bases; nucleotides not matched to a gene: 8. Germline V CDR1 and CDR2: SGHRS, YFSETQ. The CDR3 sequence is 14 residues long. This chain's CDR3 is CASSRRTGTNEQYF. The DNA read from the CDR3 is TGCGCCAGCAGCCGACGGACAGGGACCAACGAG.

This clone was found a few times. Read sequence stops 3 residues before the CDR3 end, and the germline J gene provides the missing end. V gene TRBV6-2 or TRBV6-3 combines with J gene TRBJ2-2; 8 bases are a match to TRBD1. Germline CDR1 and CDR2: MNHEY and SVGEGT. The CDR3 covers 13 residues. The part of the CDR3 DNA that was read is TGTGCCAGCAGTTATGGGGCGGGGACAGGG. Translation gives CASSYGAGTG. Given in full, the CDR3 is CASSYGAGTGLFF.

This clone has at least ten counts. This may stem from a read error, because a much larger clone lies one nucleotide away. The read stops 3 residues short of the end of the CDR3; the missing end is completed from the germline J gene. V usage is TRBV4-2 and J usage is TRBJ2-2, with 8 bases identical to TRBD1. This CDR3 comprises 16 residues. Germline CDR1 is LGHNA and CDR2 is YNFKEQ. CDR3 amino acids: CASSQDRGSGANVLFF. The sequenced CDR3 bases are TGCGCCAGCAGCCAAGACAGGGGCTCTGGGGCCAACGTG.

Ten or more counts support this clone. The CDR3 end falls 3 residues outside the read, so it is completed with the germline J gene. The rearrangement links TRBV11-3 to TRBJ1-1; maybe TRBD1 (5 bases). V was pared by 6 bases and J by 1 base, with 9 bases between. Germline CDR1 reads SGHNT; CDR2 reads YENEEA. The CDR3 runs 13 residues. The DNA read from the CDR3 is TGTGCCAGCAGTTTACAGGAGAACACTGAA. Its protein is CASSLQENTE. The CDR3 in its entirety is CASSLQENTEAFF.